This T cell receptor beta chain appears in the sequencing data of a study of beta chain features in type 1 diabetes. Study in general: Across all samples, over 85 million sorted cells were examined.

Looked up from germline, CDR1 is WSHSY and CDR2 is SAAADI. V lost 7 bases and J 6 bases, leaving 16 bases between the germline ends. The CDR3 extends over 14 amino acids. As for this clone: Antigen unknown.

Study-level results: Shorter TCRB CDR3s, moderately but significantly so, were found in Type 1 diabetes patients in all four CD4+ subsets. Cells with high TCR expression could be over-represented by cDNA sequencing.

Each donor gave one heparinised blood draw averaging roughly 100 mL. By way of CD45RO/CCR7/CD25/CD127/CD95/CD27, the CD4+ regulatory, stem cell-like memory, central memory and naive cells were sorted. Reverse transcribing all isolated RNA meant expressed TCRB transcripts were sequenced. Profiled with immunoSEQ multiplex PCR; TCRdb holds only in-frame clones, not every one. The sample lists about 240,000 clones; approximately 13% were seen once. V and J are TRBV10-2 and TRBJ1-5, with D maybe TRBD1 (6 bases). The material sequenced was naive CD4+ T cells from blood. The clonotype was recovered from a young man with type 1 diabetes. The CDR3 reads CASTNRDITQPQHF. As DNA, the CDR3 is TGCGCCAGCACTAACCGGGACATAACTCAGCCCCAGCATTTT.